Each of the 14 T cell receptor beta chains below was sequenced from the same sample in a study of cytomegalovirus exposure and HLA in healthy donors. The primer mix had 60 Vbeta and 13 Jbeta primers. Produced via immunoSEQ multiplex PCR; TCRdb's table is partial and in-frame only. The sample consists of 100,000 to 150,000 clones, around 82% of them appearing once. Source material: PBMCs. The receptors were sampled from a boy aged 5-17 years in good health and CMV-seronegative.

The CDR3 DNA reads as TGCGCCAGCAGCCATCCCCTCAAGGGGCGGAGATATGGCTACACCTTC. This sequence encodes CASSHPLKGRRYGYTF. The J gene is TRBJ1-2, the V gene TRBV4-1, with D maybe TRBD1 (5 bases). CDR1 MGHRA and CDR2 YSYEKL come from the germline V gene. The CDR3 is made up of 16 amino acids. Trimming cost V 3 bases and J 5 bases, with 19 bases left between them.

On this clone itself: An end of the junction differs from the germline gene, which may be a read error. V and J are TRBV20-1 and TRBJ1-1; no clear D gene. Per the germline V gene, CDR1 is DFQATT and CDR2 is SNEGSKA (reference sequence). The CDR3 is 11 amino acids. CDR3 sequence reads: CSARDEGGQDF. The CDR3 DNA reads TGCAGTGCTAGAGACGAGGGAGGGCAAGATTTT.

The chain is built from TRBV4-1 and TRBJ2-5; 7 nucleotides agree with TRBD1. This CDR3 spans 18 amino acids. V shed 0 bases and J 5 bases; nucleotides not matched to a gene: 15. Germline assignment: CDR1 MGHRA and CDR2 YSYEKL. CDR3 region: CASSQEGDWARGWETQYF. DNA of the CDR3: TGCGCCAGCAGCCAAGAGGGAGATTGGGCCAGGGGGTGGGAGACCCAGTACTTC.

Remarks on this clone: The junction differs from germline at one of its ends, possibly a read error. This chain joins TRBV7-9 and TRBJ1-2; D call uncertain. This CDR3 has 12 amino acids. Germline-derived CDR1 and CDR2 are SEHNR and FQNEAQ (reference sequence). The CDR3 DNA sequence: TGTTCCAGCAGCCCCTCCGGCTATGGCTACACCTTC. Its translation: CSSSPSGYGYTF.

V gene TRBV2 combines with J gene TRBJ2-7, with TRBD1 matching over 9 bases. There are 14 residues in the CDR3. Germline CDR1 is SNHLY and CDR2 is FYNNEI. J lost 6 bases, V lost 7 bases, and 10 bases had no gene match. CDR3: CASTEQGAMGEQYF. The CDR3 bases are TGTGCCAGCACCGAACAGGGGGCGATGGGCGAGCAGTACTTC.

The chain has TRBV4-1 and TRBJ2-2, with TRBD1 identical over 9 bases. CDR3 length: 18 residues. Germline V gene lookup returns CDR1 MGHRA and CDR2 YSYEKL. V trimming: 0 bases; J trimming: 6 bases; junction bases outside the gene matches: 11. The CDR3 loop reads CASSQEKDRDRVSGELFF. The CDR3 nucleotides are TGCGCCAGCAGCCAAGAGAAGGACCGGGACAGGGTGTCCGGGGAGCTGTTTTTT.

The J gene is TRBJ2-7, the V gene TRBV9; tentative D call: TRBD2 (6 bases). V shed 0 bases and J shed 3 bases, with 13 bases lying between them. Germline CDR1 SGDLS, CDR2 YYNGEE. CDR3 size: 15 residues. The DNA of the CDR3 is TGTGCCAGCAGCGTAGGGGTAGGAGGGGTCTACGAGCAGTACTTC. Its protein is CASSVGVGGVYEQYF.

The rearrangement links TRBV13 to TRBJ2-7; tentative D call: TRBD2 (6 bases). Germline V lookup: CDR1 PRHDT, CDR2 FYEKMQ (reference sequence). CDR3 length: 14 residues. The V end was cut by 1 base, the J end by 5 bases, with 12 bases between. Written as DNA, the CDR3 is TGTGCCAGCAGCTTAGACGGGAGTATAGACGAGCAGTACTTC. Amino acid sequence: CASSLDGSIDEQYF.

The chain joins TRBV25-1 to TRBJ1-2; D gene uncertain. Trimming removed 2 bases from V and 4 bases from J, with 8 bases in between. Germline V gives CDR1 MGHDK, CDR2 SYGVNS. This CDR3 comprises 13 residues. CDR3 nucleotides: TGTGCCAGCAGTGAAGTGGGCCGCTATGGCTACACCTTC. Translating it yields CASSEVGRYGYTF.

The gene calls are TRBV13 and TRBJ1-1; D is uncertain. CDR1 is PRHDT, CDR2 FYEKMQ, per germline (reference sequence). This CDR3 comprises 14 residues. The V end lost 2 bases, the J end lost 0 bases, and 7 bases lay between the germline ends. Here the CDR3 reads CASSLQNLNTEAFF. The CDR3 nucleotides are TGTGCCAGCAGCTTACAGAATCTGAACACTGAAGCTTTCTTT.

This clone was seen only a few times. The CDR3: CASSLTGGYEQYF. The DNA of the CDR3 is TGTGCCAGCAGCTTGACAGGGGGCTACGAGCAGTACTTC. The chain uses TRBV9 and TRBJ2-7; 9 nucleotides agree with TRBD1. CDR3 length: 13 amino acids. Germline CDR1 SGDLS, CDR2 YYNGEE. V shed 4 bases, J shed 3 bases, and the junction held 2 bases outside the gene matches.

CDR3 protein: CASREPGQRNTEAFF. The CDR3 DNA reads TGCGCCAGCAGGGAACCGGGACAGAGAAACACTGAAGCTTTCTTT. V usage is TRBV5-1 and J usage is TRBJ1-1; TRBD1 matches 7 bases. CDR3 length: 15 amino acids. CDR1 is SGHRS, CDR2 YFSETQ, per germline. J gave up 2 bases and V 5 bases, and 9 bases lay outside the gene matches.

V gene TRBV5-4 combines with J gene TRBJ1-1; D ambiguous. CDR3 length equals 14 residues. The V and J ends lost 4 bases and 5 bases respectively, with 15 bases between them. The germline CDR1 and CDR2 sequences are SGHNT and YYREEE (reference sequence). CDR3 DNA: TGTGCCAGCAGCCCACGGACTACCAGGACTGAAGCTTTCTTT. Amino acids: CASSPRTTRTEAFF. The complete variable domain, with remaining parts taken from reference TRBV5-4 and TRBJ1-1, reads ETGVTQSPTHLIKTRGQQVTLRCSSQSGHNTVSWYQQALGQGPQFIFQYYREEENGRGNFPPRFSGLQFPNYSSELNVNALELDDSALYLCASSPRTTRTEAFFGQGTRLTVV.

The chain carries TRBV27 and TRBJ2-5; D is possibly TRBD2 (6 bases). The CDR3 totals 16 residues. V lost 1 base and J 5 bases, leaving 17 bases between the germline ends. Germline assignment: CDR1 MNHEY and CDR2 SMNVEV (reference sequence). CDR3 DNA sequence: TGTGCCAGCAGTTTATTGGCCTCGGGAGTGGGGGAGACCCAGTACTTC. It codes for CASSLLASGVGETQYF.